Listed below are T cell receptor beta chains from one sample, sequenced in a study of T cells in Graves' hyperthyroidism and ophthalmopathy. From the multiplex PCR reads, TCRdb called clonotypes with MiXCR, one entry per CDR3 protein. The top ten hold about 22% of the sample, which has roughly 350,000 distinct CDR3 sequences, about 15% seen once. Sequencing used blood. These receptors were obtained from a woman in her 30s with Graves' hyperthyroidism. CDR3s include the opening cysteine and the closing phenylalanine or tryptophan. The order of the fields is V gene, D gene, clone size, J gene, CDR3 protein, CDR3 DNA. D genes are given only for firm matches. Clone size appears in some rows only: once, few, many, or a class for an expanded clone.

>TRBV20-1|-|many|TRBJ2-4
CSALPQGYIQYF
TGCAGTGCCCTCCCTCAGGGATACATTCAGTACTTC
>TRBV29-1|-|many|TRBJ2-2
CSVDRQQTGELFF
TGCAGCGTTGACCGTCAGCAAACCGGGGAGCTGTTTTTT
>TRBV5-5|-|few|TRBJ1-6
CASSLDSGRALHF
TGTGCCAGCAGCTTGGACTCCGGTCGGGCCCTCCACTTT
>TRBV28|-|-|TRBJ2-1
CASSPRLGYSEQFF
TGTGCCAGCAGTCCCCGACTGGGGTACAGTGAGCAGTTCTTC
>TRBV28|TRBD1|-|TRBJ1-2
CASSPPGQGLGYTF
TGTGCCAGCAGTCCTCCGGGACAGGGACTCGGCTACACCTTC
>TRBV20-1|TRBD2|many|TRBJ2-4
CSARLAGRVWDIQYF
TGCAGTGCTAGACTAGCGGGAAGGGTCTGGGACATTCAGTACTTC
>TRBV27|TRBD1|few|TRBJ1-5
CASRRDRDLNQPQHF
TGTGCCAGCAGACGGGACAGGGACTTAAATCAGCCCCAGCATTTT
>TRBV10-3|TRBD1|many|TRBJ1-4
CAISESYRGSPNEKLFF
TGTGCCATCAGTGAGTCGTACAGGGGTAGCCCGAATGAAAAACTGTTTTTT
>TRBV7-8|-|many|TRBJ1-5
CASSLAVGTTAQPQHF
TGTGCCAGCAGCTTAGCCGTAGGAACTACGGCTCAGCCCCAGCATTTT
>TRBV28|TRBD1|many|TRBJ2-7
CASSSGTGGRGQYF
TGTGCCAGCAGCTCCGGGACAGGGGGGCGGGGGCAGTACTTC
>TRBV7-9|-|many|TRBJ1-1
CASSPGNQGEAFF
TGTGCCAGCAGCCCCGGCAACCAGGGAGAAGCTTTCTTT
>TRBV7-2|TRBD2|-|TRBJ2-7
CASSLGTSAEQYF
TGTGCCAGCAGCTTGGGGACTAGCGCCGAGCAGTACTTC
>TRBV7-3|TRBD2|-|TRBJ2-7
CASRRGVSYEQYF
TGTGCCAGCAGGCGGGGGGTCAGCTACGAGCAGTACTTC
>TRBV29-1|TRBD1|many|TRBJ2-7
CSVGQGYHEQYF
TGCAGCGTCGGACAGGGGTACCACGAGCAGTACTTC
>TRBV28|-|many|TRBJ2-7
CASSLWRGEYEQYF
TGTGCCAGCAGTTTATGGAGGGGGGAATACGAGCAGTACTTC
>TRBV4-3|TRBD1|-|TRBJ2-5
CASSQGGTGEETQYF
TGCGCCAGCAGCCAAGGGGGGACAGGGGAAGAGACCCAGTACTTC
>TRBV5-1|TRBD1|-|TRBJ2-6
CASSSGQLNSGANVLTF
TGCGCCAGCAGCTCGGGACAGTTGAACTCTGGGGCCAACGTCCTGACTTTC
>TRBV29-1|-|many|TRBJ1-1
CSVAAGTLNTEAFF
TGCAGCGTTGCCGCAGGGACCCTGAACACTGAAGCTTTCTTT
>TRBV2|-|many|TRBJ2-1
CATDQGDEQFF
TGTGCCACCGACCAGGGAGATGAGCAGTTCTTC
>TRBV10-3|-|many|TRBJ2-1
CAIMAGPYNEQFF
TGTGCCATCATGGCGGGACCCTACAATGAGCAGTTCTTC